Listed here are 5 T cell receptor beta chains from one sample, sequenced in a study of blood T cell repertoires in COVID-19. The data were produced by immunoSEQ multiplex PCR, yet TCRdb's version contains in-frame clones alone and is incomplete. The table includes 55,000 to 65,000 clones, approximately 78% detected once. The sequencing input was peripheral blood. These receptors originate from a man aged 55 to 70 with COVID-19, enrolled during active disease.

Here the CDR3 DNA reads TGTGCCAGCAGCGCCAGTTGGAACTATGGCTACACCTTC. It encodes CASSASWNYGYTF. The chain joins TRBV9 to TRBJ1-2; the D is unclear. The CDR3 extends over 13 amino acids. The V gene lost 3 bases and the J gene lost 2 bases, with 8 bases spanning the gap. Per the germline V gene, CDR1 is SGDLS and CDR2 is YYNGEE.

The rearrangement joins TRBV30 to TRBJ2-1, with unresolved D. The CDR3 is 12 amino acids. The ends were cut back, 2 bases at V and 15 bases at J, with 17 bases in the middle. CDR1 is GTSNPN, CDR2 SVGIG, per germline (reference sequence). The CDR3 protein is CAWSPPRSPMFF. DNA for the CDR3: TGTGCCTGGAGTCCCCCACGGTCCCCAATGTTCTTC.

The V and J genes are TRBV27 and TRBJ1-2; 10 bases are a match to TRBD1. Germline assignment: CDR1 MNHEY and CDR2 SMNVEV (reference sequence). J lost 4 bases, V lost 6 bases, and 11 bases had no gene match. The length of the CDR3 is 16 residues. The CDR3 here is CASRSYLRDRGYGYTF. CDR3 bases: TGTGCCAGCAGATCATATTTACGGGACAGGGGCTATGGCTACACCTTC.

This clone has only one observation. As DNA, the CDR3 is TGCGCCAGCAGTTACGGACAGGGGTATGGCTACACCTTC. This translates into CASSYGQGYGYTF. The chain links TRBV5-1 to TRBJ1-2; the match to TRBD1 covers 9 bases. Per the germline V gene, CDR1 is SGHRS and CDR2 is YFSETQ. The CDR3 is 13 residues long. Unmatched junction bases numbered 4, after V lost 5 bases and J lost 5 bases.

With respect to this clone: Mismatch with germline at one junction end may stem from a read error. This chain joins TRBV7-2 and TRBJ1-1; D is uncertain. From germline, CDR1 is SGHTA and CDR2 FQGNSA. The CDR3 is made up of 13 amino acids. CDR3 coding DNA: TGTGCCAGCAGCCTAGCAGCGAACACTGAAGCTTTCTTT. Encoded protein: CASSLAANTEAFF.